This TCR beta chain originates from a study of OX40 agonist ivuxolimab in advanced cancers. To note about this clone: Its antigen remains unidentified.

CDR1 and CDR2 (germline): SNHLY, FYNNEI. V shed 6 bases and J shed 4 bases, with 9 bases lying between them. CDR3 length: 12 residues. General observations from the study: CD8+ T cells (on average) carried more expanded clones than CD4+ T cells. Certain nonresponders likewise exhibited a low normalized T-cell clonal expansion. Clonal expansion by week 6 occurred in CD4+ and CD8+ blood T cells (at 0.1 to 3.0 mg/kg).

Using immunoSEQ multiplex PCR, the repertoire was profiled, and TCRdb retains in-frame clones only, with some absent. The sample records around 55,000 clones, approximately 80% being singletons. The sequence was obtained from an adult with an advanced solid tumor such as melanoma, head and neck, liver or kidney cancer. Sequencing was performed on CD4+ or CD8+ T cells sorted from blood, taken in a trial of the OX40 agonist ivuxolimab. V is TRBV2 and J is TRBJ1-2, with D tentatively TRBD1 (5 bases). The DNA of the CDR3 is TGTGCCAGCAGAAGGGACGGCTATGGCTACACCTTC. Amino acids: CASRRDGYGYTF.